These 24 T cell receptor beta chains were all obtained from the same sample, sequenced in a study of CD8 T cells in ankylosing spondylitis. Notes on the study in general: A motif of fewer than ten highly homologous TCR beta variants was seen as apparently characteristic of ankylosing spondylitis blood.

No antigen has been identified for these receptors. TCRdb used MiXCR to reprocess the 5' RACE reads, holding one entry per CDR3 protein. The sample yields about 500,000 distinct CDR3 sequences, roughly an eighth seen once. Sequences were obtained from blood, either unsorted or a sorted T cell fraction (not recorded which). The source of these receptors is a male donor with ankylosing spondylitis.

The chain couples TRBV7-9 to TRBJ2-7, with 10 bases identical to TRBD2. V was pared by 8 bases and J by 4 bases, with 11 bases of the junction left unmatched. CDR3 length equals 15 residues. The germline gives CDR1 SEHNR, CDR2 FQNEAQ (reference sequence). The CDR3 DNA reads TGTGCCAGCCGTGGTCCGCCGGGACTAGCGTACGAGCAGTACTTC. Residues: CASRGPPGLAYEQYF. Filled out from reference TRBV7-9 and TRBJ2-7, the complete variable domain reads DTGVSQNPRHKITKRGQNVTFRCDPISEHNRLYWYRQTLGQGPEFLTYFQNEAQLEKSRLLSDRFSAERPKGSFSTLEIQRTEQGDSAMYLCASRGPPGLAYEQYFGPGTRLTVT.

This clonotype was seen more than once but under ten times. The V call is TRBV27, the J call TRBJ2-1; 10 bases align to TRBD2. The CDR3 loop spans 14 amino acids. Looked up from germline, CDR1 is MNHEY and CDR2 is SMNVEV (reference sequence). With 7 bases clipped from V and 14 bases from J, the junction kept 14 bases outside the gene matches. DNA of the CDR3: TGTGCCAGCAAAGTTTTAGGGGGGAGCGGGAGGGAGTTCTTC. This encodes CASKVLGGSGREFF.

A few counts support this clonotype. The rearrangement links TRBV4-1 to TRBJ1-2, with 7 bases matching TRBD1. The length of the CDR3 is 14 residues. Germline CDR1 reads MGHRA; CDR2 reads YSYEKL. The trim removed 6 bases at V and 5 bases at J, leaving 9 bases unmatched. The chain's CDR3 is CASSRTGTEYGYTF. As DNA, the CDR3 is TGCGCCAGCAGTCGTACCGGGACAGAGTATGGCTACACCTTC.

This clonotype occurred a few times. V is TRBV29-1 and J is TRBJ2-1; TRBD1 matches at 9 bases. Trimming cost V 6 bases and J 5 bases; bases outside gene matches: 14. CDR1 and CDR2 from the germline V gene are SQVTM and ANQGSEA. This CDR3 is built from 16 residues. The CDR3 sequence: CSVTPPGQGINNEQFF. CDR3 DNA: TGCAGCGTCACACCTCCGGGACAGGGAATAAACAATGAGCAGTTCTTC.

This clonotype came up many times. The J gene is TRBJ2-3, the V gene TRBV24-1; the match to TRBD2 covers 7 bases. J was trimmed by 3 bases and V by 0 bases; bases with no gene match: 2. The germline V gene has CDR1 KGHDR and CDR2 SFDVKD. The CDR3 extends over 15 amino acids. The CDR3 region has the DNA TGTGCCACCAGTGATTTGGCGGGAGAGACAGATACGCAGTATTTT. Amino acid sequence: CATSDLAGETDTQYF.

This clonotype was seen more than once but under ten times. V gene TRBV20-1 combines with J gene TRBJ2-1, with D maybe TRBD2 (6 bases). The CDR3 is made up of 16 amino acids. Germline CDR1 DFQATT, CDR2 SNEGSKA (reference sequence). The V end lost 0 bases, the J end lost 5 bases, and 17 bases lay between the germline ends. This CDR3 is CSARDQKRGSHNEQFF. The CDR3 nucleotides read TGCAGTGCTAGAGATCAGAAACGGGGGTCCCACAATGAGCAGTTCTTC.

This chain links TRBV20-1 with TRBJ1-1; D may be TRBD1 (5 bases). Germline-derived CDR1 and CDR2 are DFQATT and SNEGSKA (reference sequence). Trimming pared 5 bases from V and 3 bases from J, leaving 10 bases between. The CDR3 totals 12 residues. CDR3 nucleotide sequence: TGCAGTGCTGGGGCGGGGGACACTGAAGCTTTCTTT. Amino acid sequence: CSAGAGDTEAFF.

The J gene is TRBJ2-7, the V gene TRBV10-3; D gene uncertain. Germline V gene sequence: CDR1 ENHRY, CDR2 SYGVKD. The CDR3 runs 15 residues. The V end was cut by 1 base, the J end by 2 bases, with 12 bases between. The CDR3 coding sequence is TGTGCCATCAGTGAGTTGGGCAGGCCGGCCTACGAGCAGTACGTC. Its protein product is CAISELGRPAYEQYV.

This clonotype was picked up a small number of times. The chain links TRBV24-1 to TRBJ2-2, with D hard to call. Looked up from germline, CDR1 is KGHDR and CDR2 is SFDVKD. V was shortened by 9 bases and J by 1 base, with 8 bases between the two germline ends. The CDR3 length is 13 residues. CDR3 DNA: TGTGCCACCGCCGTTCAGAACACCGGGGAGCTGTTTTTT. It encodes CATAVQNTGELFF.

The chain is built from TRBV5-6 and TRBJ2-2; no clear D gene. V lost 0 bases, J lost 6 bases, and 21 bases lay in between. The CDR3 is 18 amino acids. Germline values: CDR1 SGHDT, CDR2 YYEEEE. CDR3 in DNA: TGTGCCAGCAGCTTGGGGATATCCATAGGGATTTCAGCCGGGGAGCTGTTTTTT. Translation gives CASSLGISIGISAGELFF.

This chain links TRBV20-1 with TRBJ2-7, with a tentative D call TRBD1 (5 bases). CDR3 size: 15 residues. Germline assignment: CDR1 DFQATT and CDR2 SNEGSKA (reference sequence). The V gene lost 5 bases and the J gene lost 1 base, with 18 bases spanning the gap. CDR3: CSALRWTKSSYEQYV. The CDR3 region has the DNA TGCAGTGCTCTACGTTGGACAAAAAGTTCCTACGAGCAGTACGTC.

Remarks on this clonotype: The germline gene is not matched at one end of the junction; a read error may be the cause. This chain links TRBV10-1 with TRBJ2-3; D call uncertain. The germline V gene has CDR1 WNHNN and CDR2 SYGVQD (reference sequence). The CDR3 runs to 12 residues. CDR3 DNA sequence: TGCGCCAGCAGTAAGTCTCGAGATACGCAGTATTTT. Amino acids: CASSKSRDTQYF.

In its sample, this clonotype was seen a few times. The chain employs TRBV6-2 or TRBV6-3 and TRBJ2-2, with TRBD2 identical over 8 bases. The CDR3 runs to 18 residues. Germline lookup yields CDR1 MNHEY and CDR2 SVGEGT. The trim removed 0 bases at V and 6 bases at J, leaving 12 bases unmatched. CDR3 sequence (DNA): TGTGCCAGCAGTTACTCGGGACTAGTGAGGTCGGGGGCCGGGGAGCTGTTTTTT. Translation gives CASSYSGLVRSGAGELFF.

There are a few counts of this clonotype. V and J are TRBV9 and TRBJ2-3; 7 bases agree with TRBD2. J gave up 2 bases and V 1 base, and 4 bases lay outside the gene matches. The CDR3 runs 15 residues. Germline assignment: CDR1 SGDLS and CDR2 YYNGEE. CDR3 residues: CASSVLAGDTDTQYF. CDR3 coding DNA: TGTGCCAGCAGCGTATTGGCGGGAGACACAGATACGCAGTATTTT.

The sample holds a few counts of this clonotype. This rearrangement joins TRBV7-9 to TRBJ2-5; a weak D match, TRBD1 (6 bases). Germline CDR1 SEHNR, CDR2 FQNEAQ (reference sequence). The germline V and J ends were trimmed by 5 bases and 1 base, with 14 bases remaining between them. The CDR3 consists of 15 residues. CDR3 residues: CASSLGQTIQETQYF. The CDR3 coding sequence is TGTGCCAGCAGCCTAGGACAGACCATCCAAGAGACCCAGTACTTC.

This clonotype has ten or more counts. This rearrangement joins TRBV5-8 to TRBJ1-1, with no clear D. Trimming took 0 bases from V and 7 from J, leaving 7 bases between them. The CDR3 has 12 amino acids. Germline V lookup: CDR1 SGHTS, CDR2 YDEGEE. The CDR3 protein is CASSLVAVEAFF. The CDR3 DNA is TGTGCCAGCAGCTTGGTGGCGGTTGAAGCTTTCTTT.

Written as DNA, the CDR3 is TGTGCCAGCAGTGATCTGGACAGTTATAACACTGAAGCTTTCTTT. Translated, it gives CASSDLDSYNTEAFF. This sequence joins TRBV25-1 and TRBJ1-1, with a tentative D call TRBD1 (6 bases). The CDR3 totals 15 residues. CDR1 and CDR2 (germline): MGHDK, SYGVNS. The V end was cut by 3 bases, the J end by 2 bases, with 13 bases between.

The rearrangement links TRBV6-1 to TRBJ2-5, with D perhaps assigned TRBD1 or TRBD2 (5 bases each). Looked up from germline, CDR1 is MNHNS and CDR2 is SASEGT. With 0 bases removed from V and 2 bases from J, the gap between germline ends came to 10 bases. This CDR3 region has 15 residues. The CDR3 DNA is TGTGCCAGCAGTGAAGCGAGGGGACCTCAAGAGACCCAGTACTTC. It yields the protein CASSEARGPQETQYF.

This clonotype showed up just a few times. J is TRBJ1-5 and V is TRBV15; D is undetermined. The CDR3 spans 18 residues. V was clipped by 0 bases and J by 0 bases, with 15 bases between them. Germline CDR1 LNHNV, CDR2 YYDKDF (reference sequence). The CDR3 is CATSRDVSGMHSNQPQHF. The CDR3 nucleotides are TGTGCCACCAGCAGAGACGTGTCTGGGATGCATAGCAATCAGCCCCAGCATTTT.

The chain links TRBV6-4 to TRBJ1-1; 7 bases are shared with TRBD1. The germline CDR1 and CDR2 sequences are MRHNA and SNTAGT. J lost 2 bases, V lost 5 bases, and 5 bases had no gene match. This CDR3 is 14 amino acids long. CDR3 in DNA: TGTGCCAGCAGTCGGGACAGAGACAACACTGAAGCTTTCTTT. Amino acids: CASSRDRDNTEAFF.

This clonotype was found a few times. The chain is built from TRBV5-5 and TRBJ2-1; 8 bases align to TRBD2. The CDR3 extends over 15 amino acids. Trimming took 4 bases from V and 1 from J; bases not matched to a gene: 4. Germline values: CDR1 SGHKS, CDR2 YYEKEE (reference sequence). CDR3 sequence (DNA): TGTGCCAGCAGCGGAGGGACTAGATCCTACAATGAGCAGTTCTTC. It is translated as CASSGGTRSYNEQFF.

The V gene is TRBV15, the J gene TRBJ2-5; 7 bases map to TRBD2. This CDR3 is built from 14 residues. V was pared by 3 bases and J by 0 bases, with 1 base of the junction left unmatched. CDR1 is LNHNV, CDR2 YYDKDF, per germline (reference sequence). The CDR3 bases are TGTGCCACCAGCAGGGGGGGGGACCAAGAGACCCAGTACTTC. Translation: CATSRGGDQETQYF.

Judged by abundance, this clonotype is medium-sized. V and J are TRBV11-2 and TRBJ2-7, with 7 bases that match TRBD2. CDR3 length: 14 residues. CDR1 is SGHAT and CDR2 is FQNNGV in the germline V gene. V lost 3 bases to trimming and J lost 7 bases; unmatched junction nucleotides: 9. The CDR3 sequence: CASSFGGTLGEQYV. The CDR3 DNA reads TGTGCCAGCAGCTTCGGGGGGACCTTAGGGGAGCAGTACGTC.

A single count supports this clonotype. The V call is TRBV14, the J call TRBJ2-3; 7 nucleotides line up with TRBD2. J gave up 6 bases and V 3 bases, and 6 bases lay outside the gene matches. Germline V lookup: CDR1 SGHDN, CDR2 FVKESK. This CDR3 is built from 14 residues. The chain's CDR3 is CASSQGGYLDTQYF. CDR3 DNA sequence: TGTGCCAGCAGCCAGGGGGGGTATTTGGATACGCAGTATTTT. Variable domain in full (rest from reference TRBV14 and TRBJ2-3): EAGVTQFPSHSVIEKGQTVTLRCDPISGHDNLYWYRRVMGKEIKFLLHFVKESKQDESGMPNNRFLAERTGGTYSTLKVQPAELEDSGVYFCASSQGGYLDTQYFGPGTRLTVL.